Shown below are 13 T cell receptor beta chains from a single sample sequenced in a study of immune heterogeneity within non-small cell lung tumors. In a multiplex PCR, 32 V and 13 J primers amplified TCR beta CDR3. In TCRdb, the multiplex PCR reads were re-called with MiXCR into one record per CDR3 protein. The sample lists under 7,000 distinct CDR3 sequences, 20% to 25% occurring once. With approximately 600 ng used per sample, the template was genomic DNA from bulk tumor. During surgery, each primary tumor gave multiple biopsies spaced as far apart as possible. With untreated, newly diagnosed non-small cell lung cancer, the patients went on to undergo curative surgery. Sample: lung tumor tissue. Receptors were obtained from a female donor with non-small cell lung cancer.

The chain has TRBV27 and TRBJ2-5; tentatively, D is TRBD2 (6 bases). Trimming took off 1 base at V and 4 bases at J, with 7 bases between the two ends. Germline assignment: CDR1 MNHEY and CDR2 SMNVEV (reference sequence). The CDR3 length is 13 residues. The DNA for the CDR3 is TGTGCCAGCAGTTTATGGGGAGGAGAGACCCAGTACTTC. Translated, it gives CASSLWGGETQYF.

As for this clonotype: The junction differs from germline at one of its ends, possibly a read error. V is TRBV6-1 and J is TRBJ2-1, with D maybe TRBD1 (5 bases). Germline CDR1 reads MNHNS; CDR2 reads SASEGT. The CDR3 totals 16 residues. Written as DNA, the CDR3 is TGTGCCAGCAGATCGCAGGGTTTGAGCTCCTACAATGAGCAGTTGTTC. Amino acid sequence: CASRSQGLSSYNEQLF.

Details on this clonotype: This CDR3 fails to terminate in the conserved phenylalanine or tryptophan, so it likely reflects a read error. The DNA is omitted, as the CDR3 cannot be located on it reliably, and the CDR3 follows TCRdb's listing. The chain employs TRBV20-1 and TRBJ2-3; TRBD1 was called by the table and not checked on the DNA. CDR1 and CDR2 from the germline V gene are DFQATT and SNEGSKA (reference sequence). The CDR3 spans 15 residues, counting both ends. The CDR3 reads CSAVKPGVYEQYFGP.

This clonotype is medium-sized. The chain employs TRBV28 and TRBJ1-5; no clear D. The CDR3 is made up of 14 amino acids. Per the germline V gene, CDR1 is MDHEN and CDR2 is SYDVKM. The ends were cut back, 6 bases at V and 0 bases at J, with 9 bases in the middle. In nucleotides, the CDR3 is TGTGCCAGCAGAACCGGGAGTAGCAATCAGCCCCAGCATTTT. It codes for CASRTGSSNQPQHF.

Details on this clonotype: A much larger clone differs by one base, so this may be a read error. The chain recombines TRBV11-2 with TRBJ2-7; no definite D call. Germline CDR1 SGHAT, CDR2 FQNNGV. This CDR3 has 14 residues. Here the CDR3 reads CASILGGPPYEQYF. CDR3 coding DNA: TGTGCCAGCATCTTAGGTGGACCGCCCTACGAGCAGTACTTC. Full variable domain (remainder filled in from reference TRBV11-2 and TRBJ2-7): EAGVAQSPRYKIIEKRQSVAFWCNPISGHATLYWYQQILGQGPKLLIQFQNNGVVDDSQLPKDRFSAERLKGVDSTLKIQPAKLEDSAVYLCASILGGPPYEQYFGPGTRLTVT.

The gene calls are TRBV30 and TRBJ2-7; no clear D gene. V was clipped by 1 base and J by 6 bases, with 16 bases between them. The CDR3 totals 14 residues. Per germline, CDR1 GTSNPN and CDR2 SVGIG (reference sequence). The DNA of the CDR3 is TGTGCCTGGAGTGCAAGGCTAGTACTCCGCGAGCAGTACTTC. The encoded protein is CAWSARLVLREQYF.

In regard to this clonotype: A read error may be the cause here, since a much bigger clone is one base away. The rearrangement joins TRBV7-9 to TRBJ2-7; D is unresolved. Per the germline V gene, CDR1 is SEHNR and CDR2 is FQNEAQ (reference sequence). The germline V and J ends were trimmed by 3 bases and 2 bases, with 11 bases remaining between them. The CDR3 loop spans 14 amino acids. Here the CDR3 DNA reads TGTGCCAGCAGCTTGGGAAAGGGAACCTACGAGCAGTACTTC. Translated: CASSLGKGTYEQYF.

There are a few counts of this clonotype. V and J are TRBV20-1 and TRBJ1-2, with 9 positions matching TRBD1. The CDR3 contains 14 residues. V lost 5 bases, J lost 3 bases, and 7 bases stayed unmatched. Germline V gene data show CDR1 as DFQATT and CDR2 as SNEGSKA (reference sequence). CDR3 in DNA: TGCAGTGCTGCACGGACAGGGGTCTACTATGGCTACACCTTC. Residues: CSAARTGVYYGYTF.

V is TRBV5-1 and J is TRBJ1-1, with D unclear. V dropped 3 bases and J dropped 1 base, with 16 bases sitting between them. The germline gives CDR1 SGHRS, CDR2 YFSETQ. The CDR3 contains 16 residues. The CDR3 spells CASSSRQAGANTEAFF. The DNA for the CDR3 is TGCGCCAGCAGCTCGCGGCAAGCCGGAGCGAACACTGAAGCTTTCTTT. Combining the CDR3 with reference TRBV5-1 and TRBJ1-1 gives the whole variable domain KAGVTQTPRYLIKTRGQQVTLSCSPISGHRSVSWYQQTPGQGLQFLFEYFSETQRNKGNFPGRFSGRQFSNSRSEMNVSTLELGDSALYLCASSSRQAGANTEAFFGQGTRLTVV.

The genes are TRBV16 and TRBJ1-2; no definite D call. The germline V and J ends were trimmed by 4 bases and 5 bases, with 14 bases remaining between them. From germline, CDR1 is KGHSY and CDR2 FQNENV. This CDR3 contains 14 residues. The CDR3 nucleotides read TGTGCCAGCAGCCCACGCGGGGTTCAGTATGGCTACACCTTC. Translated, it gives CASSPRGVQYGYTF.

Within the sample, this clonotype is medium-sized. This chain joins TRBV12-5 and TRBJ1-1; no definite D call. V shed 9 bases and J shed 1 base, with 12 bases lying between them. Germline assignment: CDR1 LGHNT and CDR2 FRNRAP. This CDR3 is 13 amino acids long. In nucleotides, the CDR3 is TGTGCTAGCCAACCGGACGGGAACACTGAAGCTTTCTTT. It codes for CASQPDGNTEAFF.

This clonotype was picked up a small number of times. The rearrangement joins TRBV5-1 to TRBJ2-2; D is undetermined. Germline CDR1 SGHRS, CDR2 YFSETQ. CDR3 length: 14 residues. V lost 0 bases to trimming and J lost 4 bases, with 7 bases between them. Written as DNA, the CDR3 is TGCGCCAGCAGCTTGGGCAGGACCACCGGGGAGCTGTTTTTT. Its translation is CASSLGRTTGELFF.

This clonotype is termed medium-sized. The rearrangement joins TRBV30 to TRBJ2-7; D ambiguous. Trimming stripped 6 bases from V and 7 bases from J, with 16 bases between. CDR1 GTSNPN and CDR2 SVGIG come from the germline V gene (reference sequence). The CDR3 runs 12 residues. The CDR3 loop reads CACQGLGFEQYF. As DNA, the CDR3 is TGTGCCTGTCAAGGGTTAGGGTTTGAGCAGTACTTC.